This T cell receptor beta chain was identified during a study of OX40 agonist ivuxolimab in advanced cancers. Across the study: Ivuxolimab, an agonist antibody against OX40 (CD134), was given to patients.

The assay was immunoSEQ multiplex PCR, and TCRdb's table has in-frame clones only and misses some. Here the sample spans about 69,000 clones, about nine tenths being singletons. CDR3 length equals 16 residues. Germline assignment: CDR1 KGHSH and CDR2 LQKENI. Trimming at V came to 3 bases and at J to 1 base, leaving 6 bases not matched to a gene. The source material was CD4+ or CD8+ T cells sorted from blood, sampled in a trial of the OX40 agonist ivuxolimab. The sequence derives from an adult with an advanced solid tumor such as melanoma, head and neck, liver or kidney cancer. This chain joins TRBV18 and TRBJ2-4; the match to TRBD2 covers 7 bases. The CDR3 DNA reads as TGTGCCAGCTCACCGGGAGCGGGGACCGCCAAAAACATTCAGTACTTC. Protein: CASSPGAGTAKNIQYF.